This T cell receptor (beta chain) was observed in a study of beta chain features in type 1 diabetes. Study results and limitations: Patients with Type 1 diabetes showed moderately but significantly shorter TCRB CDR3s in all four CD4+ subsets.

This clone was observed a few times. Its target is unknown. This sample includes further DNA sequences coding for the same CDR3. Sorting based on CD45RO/CCR7/CD25/CD127/CD95/CD27 separated CD4+ naive, central memory, regulatory and stem cell-like memory cells. The germline V and J ends were trimmed by 0 bases and 5 bases, with 7 bases remaining between them. CDR3 length: 13 residues. Germline loops: CDR1 LGHNA, CDR2 YSLEER. Every bit of the isolated RNA underwent reverse transcription, so sequencing read expressed TCRB transcripts. Clones were read by immunoSEQ multiplex PCR, and TCRdb kept only the in-frame ones, dropping some. The sample contains about 160,000 clones, around 8.3% of which appear only once.

The chain recombines TRBV4-3 with TRBJ2-5, with D possibly matching TRBD1 (6 bases). Sequencing input: central memory CD4+ T cells from blood. The receptor was isolated from a woman younger than 35 with type 1 diabetes. The CDR3 DNA follows: TGCGCCAGCAGCCAAGATAGGGGGGAGACCCAGTACTTC. This encodes CASSQDRGETQYF.